A selection of T cell receptor beta chains follows, all from one sample in a study of beta chain features in type 1 diabetes. Assay: immunoSEQ multiplex PCR; the TCRdb copy retains only in-frame clones and omits some. The sample has roughly 400,000 clones; over 8.5% are singletons. Sequenced material: central memory CD4+ T cells from blood. These receptors all stem from a young man with type 1 diabetes. The CDR3 runs from the conserved cysteine through the conserved F or W. D genes are given only for firm matches. The size of a clone is reported for some rows only, either as once, few or many, or as a class for expanded clones.

j_call: TRBJ2-3
clone_size: NA
v_call: TRBV4-1
d_call: TRBD2
cdr3_length: 18
cdr3_aa: CASSQDRGVGRSTDTQYF
cdr3_nt: TGCGCCAGCAGCCAAGATCGGGGGGTGGGAAGGAGCACAGATACGCAGTATTTT

j_call: TRBJ2-7
clone_size: NA
v_call: TRBV6-6
d_call: NA
cdr3_length: 13
cdr3_aa: CASEENRGYEQYF
cdr3_nt: TGTGCCAGCGAAGAGAATAGGGGATACGAGCAGTACTTC

j_call: TRBJ1-5
clone_size: few
v_call: TRBV6-1
d_call: NA
cdr3_length: 14
cdr3_aa: CASSEAGGRQPQHF
cdr3_nt: TGTGCCAGCAGTGAAGCAGGGGGGAGGCAGCCCCAGCATTTT

j_call: TRBJ2-1
clone_size: NA
v_call: TRBV6-5
d_call: TRBD2
cdr3_length: 13
cdr3_aa: CASSQGLGNEQFF
cdr3_nt: TGTGCCAGCAGCCAAGGACTAGGCAATGAGCAGTTCTTC

j_call: TRBJ1-2
clone_size: NA
v_call: TRBV5-6
d_call: TRBD1
cdr3_length: 15
cdr3_aa: CASSLTLQGTGNYTF
cdr3_nt: TGTGCCAGCAGCCTAACCCTACAGGGGACGGGGAACTACACCTTC

j_call: TRBJ2-2
clone_size: NA
v_call: TRBV19
d_call: TRBD1
cdr3_length: 17
cdr3_aa: CASSRQGRAWNTGELFF
cdr3_nt: TGTGCCAGTAGTCGACAGGGGCGGGCCTGGAACACCGGGGAGCTGTTTTTT

j_call: TRBJ2-3
clone_size: few
v_call: TRBV19
d_call: NA
cdr3_length: 14
cdr3_aa: CASRDLGGTDTQYF
cdr3_nt: TGTGCCAGTAGGGATCTTGGGGGCACAGATACGCAGTATTTT

j_call: TRBJ2-1
clone_size: NA
v_call: TRBV6-1
d_call: NA
cdr3_length: 14
cdr3_aa: CASSSIGTLNEQFF
cdr3_nt: TGTGCCAGCAGTAGCATCGGGACACTCAATGAGCAGTTCTTC

j_call: TRBJ2-7
clone_size: many
v_call: TRBV10-1
d_call: NA
cdr3_length: 13
cdr3_aa: CASSGRGPFEQYF
cdr3_nt: TGCGCCAGCAGTGGACGGGGGCCTTTCGAGCAGTACTTC

j_call: TRBJ2-3
clone_size: many
v_call: TRBV14
d_call: NA
cdr3_length: 15
cdr3_aa: CASSRLGDRTDTQYF
cdr3_nt: TGTGCCAGCAGCCGCCTAGGGGACCGCACAGATACGCAGTATTTT

j_call: TRBJ2-1
clone_size: many
v_call: TRBV7-2
d_call: NA
cdr3_length: 11
cdr3_aa: CASSFDGEQFF
cdr3_nt: TGTGCCAGCAGCTTCGATGGCGAGCAGTTCTTC

j_call: TRBJ1-4
clone_size: few
v_call: TRBV11-2
d_call: NA
cdr3_length: 12
cdr3_aa: CASSFDRGKLFF
cdr3_nt: TGTGCCAGCAGCTTCGACCGGGGAAAACTGTTTTTT

j_call: TRBJ1-2
clone_size: NA
v_call: TRBV5-6
d_call: NA
cdr3_length: 15
cdr3_aa: CASTPRLQGRDGYTF
cdr3_nt: TGTGCCAGCACCCCGAGGCTACAGGGAAGGGATGGCTACACCTTC

j_call: TRBJ1-3
clone_size: few
v_call: TRBV28
d_call: NA
cdr3_length: 14
cdr3_aa: CASSLPGRGNTIYF
cdr3_nt: TGTGCCAGCAGTTTACCTGGACGTGGAAACACCATATATTTT

j_call: TRBJ2-3
clone_size: few
v_call: TRBV19
d_call: TRBD2
cdr3_length: 15
cdr3_aa: CASSMGLAGTDTQYF
cdr3_nt: TGTGCCAGTAGTATGGGACTAGCGGGCACAGATACGCAGTATTTT

j_call: TRBJ2-2
clone_size: NA
v_call: TRBV5-1
d_call: TRBD2
cdr3_length: 16
cdr3_aa: CASSFGLAGNTGELFF
cdr3_nt: TGCGCCAGCAGCTTTGGATTAGCGGGAAACACCGGGGAGCTGTTTTTT

j_call: TRBJ2-7
clone_size: few
v_call: TRBV7-3
d_call: NA
cdr3_length: 16
cdr3_aa: CASSSGSGTVSYEQYF
cdr3_nt: TGTGCCAGCAGCTCCGGGTCCGGGACGGTCTCCTACGAGCAGTACTTC

j_call: TRBJ2-7
clone_size: NA
v_call: TRBV7-3
d_call: NA
cdr3_length: 13
cdr3_aa: CASSLGTTREQYF
cdr3_nt: TGTGCCAGCAGCTTAGGGACCACAAGGGAGCAGTACTTC

j_call: TRBJ1-1
clone_size: many
v_call: TRBV28
d_call: TRBD1
cdr3_length: 15
cdr3_aa: CASSPPGQRNTEAFF
cdr3_nt: TGTGCCAGCAGCCCTCCGGGACAGCGAAACACTGAAGCTTTCTTT

j_call: TRBJ2-1
clone_size: few
v_call: TRBV7-2
d_call: TRBD2
cdr3_length: 13
cdr3_aa: CASRLGLINEQFF
cdr3_nt: TGTGCCAGCAGACTGGGACTAATCAATGAGCAGTTCTTC

j_call: TRBJ2-7
clone_size: few
v_call: TRBV29-1
d_call: TRBD1
cdr3_length: 13
cdr3_aa: CSVLGTGSYEQYF
cdr3_nt: TGCAGCGTTCTCGGGACAGGATCCTACGAGCAGTACTTC

j_call: TRBJ1-2
clone_size: NA
v_call: TRBV5-1
d_call: NA
cdr3_length: 13
cdr3_aa: CASSATTRDGYTF
cdr3_nt: TGCGCCAGCAGCGCGACTACTCGGGATGGCTACACCTTC

j_call: TRBJ2-1
clone_size: many
v_call: TRBV5-6
d_call: NA
cdr3_length: 15
cdr3_aa: CASSVGASTYNEQFF
cdr3_nt: TGTGCCAGCAGCGTGGGGGCATCGACCTACAATGAGCAGTTCTTC

j_call: TRBJ2-2
clone_size: few
v_call: TRBV10-3
d_call: NA
cdr3_length: 12
cdr3_aa: CASSGPFGELFF
cdr3_nt: TGTGCCAGCAGTGGCCCCTTCGGGGAGCTGTTTTTT

j_call: TRBJ2-1
clone_size: many
v_call: TRBV18
d_call: TRBD2
cdr3_length: 16
cdr3_aa: CASSPPGTSGSNEQFF
cdr3_nt: TGTGCCAGCTCACCACCCGGGACTAGCGGGAGCAATGAGCAGTTCTTC

j_call: TRBJ2-7
clone_size: NA
v_call: TRBV20-1
d_call: NA
cdr3_length: 11
cdr3_aa: CSASKAGPQYF
cdr3_nt: TGCAGTGCTAGTAAGGCGGGTCCGCAGTACTTC

j_call: TRBJ1-1
clone_size: many
v_call: TRBV7-9
d_call: NA
cdr3_length: 15
cdr3_aa: CASSFILRRNTEAFF
cdr3_nt: TGTGCCAGCAGCTTTATCTTGCGTCGGAACACTGAAGCTTTCTTT

j_call: TRBJ2-3
clone_size: NA
v_call: TRBV11-2
d_call: TRBD1
cdr3_length: 15
cdr3_aa: CASSPWTGSTDTQYF
cdr3_nt: TGTGCCAGCAGCCCCTGGACAGGCAGCACAGATACGCAGTATTTT

j_call: TRBJ2-3
clone_size: NA
v_call: TRBV5-1
d_call: TRBD1
cdr3_length: 16
cdr3_aa: CASSPGTGQSTDTQYF
cdr3_nt: TGCGCCAGCAGCCCTGGGACAGGCCAAAGCACAGATACGCAGTATTTT

j_call: TRBJ2-7
clone_size: few
v_call: TRBV7-9
d_call: NA
cdr3_length: 14
cdr3_aa: CASSLGPTSYEQYF
cdr3_nt: TGTGCCAGCAGCTTGGGGCCTACCTCCTACGAGCAGTACTTC

j_call: TRBJ2-1
clone_size: NA
v_call: TRBV5-1
d_call: NA
cdr3_length: 16
cdr3_aa: CASSLMAAGNTNEQFF
cdr3_nt: TGCGCCAGCAGCTTGATGGCGGCAGGGAATACGAATGAGCAGTTCTTC

j_call: TRBJ2-2
clone_size: few
v_call: TRBV4-1
d_call: NA
cdr3_length: 16
cdr3_aa: CASSQGGQGTTGELFF
cdr3_nt: TGCGCCAGCAGCCAAGGGGGGCAGGGGACCACCGGGGAGCTGTTTTTT

j_call: TRBJ2-5
clone_size: few
v_call: TRBV18
d_call: NA
cdr3_length: 14
cdr3_aa: CASSLGTAGETQYF
cdr3_nt: TGTGCCAGCTCACTCGGGACGGCGGGGGAGACCCAGTACTTC

j_call: TRBJ2-1
clone_size: few
v_call: TRBV11-2
d_call: NA
cdr3_length: 14
cdr3_aa: CASSLMGVSDEQFF
cdr3_nt: TGTGCCAGCAGCTTAATGGGGGTATCCGATGAGCAGTTCTTC